One sample yielded the 24 T cell receptor beta chains listed below, sequenced in a study of T-cell reconstitution after alpha-beta-depleted transplantation in children. TCRbeta library preparation incorporated unique molecular identifiers. TCRdb reanalysed the PCR reads using MiXCR and keeps one entry per CDR3 protein. This table holds a few hundred thousand distinct CDR3 sequences, 13% found once. This material consisted of PBMCs, mostly from graft donor cells, taken 360 days after TCRalphabeta/CD19-depleted stem cell transplant. The receptors here all came from a male patient aged 10-17 years who had a stem cell transplant for acute myeloid leukemia, so the T cells may come from the graft donor.

There are many counts of this clonotype. This rearrangement joins TRBV14 to TRBJ2-5; TRBD2 matches at 11 bases. J lost 3 bases, V lost 4 bases, and 4 bases had no gene match. Germline values: CDR1 SGHDN, CDR2 FVKESK. The CDR3 is made up of 15 amino acids. The CDR3 protein is CASSRLGLAEETQYF. The CDR3 coding sequence is TGTGCCAGCAGCCGCCTGGGACTAGCGGAAGAGACCCAGTACTTC.

In its sample, this clonotype was seen a few times. The genes are TRBV6-2 or TRBV6-3 and TRBJ2-1; D perhaps matches TRBD1 (6 bases). The CDR3 runs 13 residues. Trimming removed 8 bases from V and 7 bases from J, with 15 bases in between. Germline assignment: CDR1 MNHEY and CDR2 SVGEGT. The CDR3 bases are TGTGCCAGCCAGCTTCACAGGGTTAATGAGCAGTTCTTC. Amino acid sequence: CASQLHRVNEQFF.

This clonotype came up a few times. This rearrangement joins TRBV28 to TRBJ2-5, with TRBD1 matching 7 bases. With 5 bases clipped from V and 5 bases from J, the junction kept 11 bases outside the gene matches. This CDR3 spans 15 amino acids. Per the germline V gene, CDR1 is MDHEN and CDR2 is SYDVKM. Written as DNA, the CDR3 is TGTGCCAGCAGTCTGGACAGGTTGGATTTGGAGACCCAGTACTTC. Its protein is CASSLDRLDLETQYF.

Comment on this clonotype: The CDR3 does not end in the conserved phenylalanine or tryptophan, so this is likely a read error. The chain combines TRBV4-3 with TRBJ2-7, with D possibly called TRBD1 or TRBD2 (5 bases each). Germline CDR1 and CDR2: LGHNA and YSLEER. The V end lost 1 base, the J end lost 4 bases, and 17 bases lay between the germline ends. The CDR3 consists of 16 residues. The CDR3 nucleotides are TGCGCCAGCAGCCAAGTCCGGGGACCGGAGACGTACGAGCAGTACTAC. Protein product: CASSQVRGPETYEQYY.

This clonotype has ten or more counts. The rearrangement links TRBV29-1 to TRBJ2-5; D may be TRBD1 (6 bases). CDR1 is SQVTM and CDR2 is ANQGSEA in the germline V gene. V lost 2 bases and J 2 bases, leaving 6 bases between the germline ends. The CDR3 totals 12 residues. The CDR3 bases are TGCAGCGTTGAAACAGGGCAAGAGACCCAGTACTTC. Translated, it gives CSVETGQETQYF.

The V call is TRBV29-1, the J call TRBJ2-7; 7 positions match TRBD2. Germline V CDR1 and CDR2: SQVTM, ANQGSEA. Trimming took 6 bases from V and 6 from J; bases not matched to a gene: 20. This CDR3 is 16 amino acids long. CDR3 sequence: CSVVIWGRGRGVEQYF. The CDR3, as DNA: TGCAGCGTGGTCATTTGGGGGAGGGGACGGGGAGTCGAGCAGTACTTC.

This clonotype was observed many times. The J gene is TRBJ2-7, the V gene TRBV10-3; tentative D call: TRBD1 (6 bases). CDR1 ENHRY and CDR2 SYGVKD come from the germline V gene. V was trimmed by 6 bases and J by 0 bases, leaving 12 bases between them. The CDR3 runs to 14 residues. The CDR3 reads CAIRDLTGSYEQYF. As DNA, the CDR3 is TGTGCCATCAGGGACCTGACAGGCTCCTACGAGCAGTACTTC.

This clonotype was seen more than once but under ten times. CDR3 nucleotide sequence: TGTGCCAGCACCCCTGGATCCGCGACCTCCTACAATGAGCAGTTCTTC. Residues: CASTPGSATSYNEQFF. This chain connects TRBV7-8 to TRBJ2-1, with unresolved D. The germline V gene has CDR1 SGHVS and CDR2 FQNEAQ. The ends were cut back, 7 bases at V and 0 bases at J, with 16 bases in the middle. This CDR3 region has 16 residues.

This clonotype was seen only a few times. V usage is TRBV6-2 or TRBV6-3 and J usage is TRBJ2-1, with D possibly TRBD2 on 6 matching bases. Trimming took off 6 bases at V and 0 bases at J, with 12 bases between the two ends. This CDR3 region has 15 residues. Germline CDR1 MNHEY, CDR2 SVGEGT. For the CDR3, the DNA is TGTGCCAGCAGGATTGACGGGAGCTCCTACAATGAGCAGTTCTTC. This codes for CASRIDGSSYNEQFF.

The rearrangement joins TRBV11-1 to TRBJ2-4; D may be TRBD2 (6 bases). The CDR3 runs to 17 residues. The V end was cut by 3 bases, the J end by 0 bases, with 15 bases between. Per germline, CDR1 SGHAT and CDR2 FQDESV (reference sequence). The CDR3 is CASSFPGTFLAKNIQYF. The CDR3 DNA sequence: TGTGCCAGCAGCTTTCCCGGGACTTTCCTAGCCAAAAACATTCAGTACTTC.

This chain uses TRBV6-6 with TRBJ1-6; TRBD1 might be the D (5 bases). The CDR3 is 13 amino acids. Deletions cut 11 bases from V and 8 bases from J, with 16 bases between. Germline CDR1 is MNHNY and CDR2 is SVGAGI (reference sequence). The CDR3 DNA sequence: TGTGCCTCCCTTTCGGGGGTTGATTCACCCCTCCACTTT. It encodes CASLSGVDSPLHF.

The table lists this clonotype with a few counts. V and J are TRBV7-2 and TRBJ2-1; 8 nucleotides line up with TRBD2. The ends lost 5 bases at V and 8 bases at J; junction bases unmatched: 11. Germline V lookup: CDR1 SGHTA, CDR2 FQGNSA. The CDR3 sequence is 15 residues long. CDR3 in amino acids: CASSLSGLADHEQFF. The CDR3 DNA reads as TGTGCCAGCAGCCTCTCAGGACTAGCAGATCATGAGCAGTTCTTC.

This clonotype has a count of ten or more. V is TRBV29-1 and J is TRBJ2-5, with D perhaps being TRBD1 or TRBD2 (5 bases each). Trimming pared 0 bases from V and 7 bases from J, leaving 12 bases between. The CDR3 is made up of 13 amino acids. Per germline, CDR1 SQVTM and CDR2 ANQGSEA. Here the CDR3 DNA reads TGCAGCGTTGAAGAAACAGTTGGGGGGACCCAGTACTTC. This encodes CSVEETVGGTQYF.

The chain combines TRBV10-3 with TRBJ2-3; 9 positions match TRBD1. Trimming cost V 9 bases and J 4 bases; bases outside gene matches: 8. The CDR3 is 14 residues long. CDR1 ENHRY and CDR2 SYGVKD come from the germline V gene. CDR3 protein: CAIDTGGNADTQYF. As DNA, the CDR3 is TGTGCCATAGATACAGGGGGCAACGCAGATACGCAGTATTTT.

In the case of this clonotype: The junction differs from germline at one of its ends, possibly a read error. The chain employs TRBV20-1 and TRBJ1-3; TRBD1 aligns across 7 bases. Germline V gives CDR1 DFQATT, CDR2 SNEGSKA (reference sequence). This CDR3 spans 17 amino acids. The CDR3 DNA reads as TGCTGTGCTAGAGTTCGAGGGGGCCCACTCTCTGGAAACACCATATATTTT. Residues: CCARVRGGPLSGNTIYF.

This clonotype appeared a few times. The chain combines TRBV10-3 with TRBJ2-7; 7 positions agree with TRBD2. Trimming took 4 bases from V and 7 from J; bases not matched to a gene: 16. The CDR3 is made up of 16 amino acids. CDR1 and CDR2 from the germline V gene are ENHRY and SYGVKD. The CDR3 loop is CAISAPTRRESGEQYF. DNA of the CDR3: TGTGCCATCAGTGCTCCGACTCGGCGGGAGTCGGGTGAGCAGTACTTC.

This clonotype was observed many times. The CDR3 nucleotides are TGCGCCAGCAGCTTGCGAAAGACAGAGAACACTGAAGCTTTCTTT. It is translated as CASSLRKTENTEAFF. The chain is built from TRBV5-1 and TRBJ1-1; weak D call: TRBD1 (5 bases). V dropped 1 base and J dropped 1 base, with 11 bases sitting between them. The CDR3 totals 15 residues. Germline loops: CDR1 SGHRS, CDR2 YFSETQ.

The V call is TRBV12-3 or TRBV12-4, the J call TRBJ2-3; TRBD2 agrees at 13 bases. CDR3 length equals 19 residues. After removal of 7 bases from V and 5 bases from J, the junction contained 18 bases not matched to a gene. The CDR3 protein is CASNSPGLAGVFPGDTQYF. CDR3 nucleotide sequence: TGTGCCAGCAACTCCCCCGGACTAGCGGGAGTGTTCCCCGGAGATACGCAGTATTTT.

The chain has TRBV19 and TRBJ2-1; D could derive from TRBD1 or TRBD2 (5 bases each). The CDR3 length is 12 residues. Germline CDR1 reads LNHDA; CDR2 reads SQIVND (reference sequence). V shed 3 bases and J shed 9 bases, with 9 bases lying between them. CDR3 protein: CASSISGGEQFF. The CDR3 coding sequence is TGTGCCAGTAGTATCAGTGGGGGTGAGCAGTTCTTC. The full variable domain, completed using reference TRBV19 and TRBJ2-1, is DGGITQSPKYLFRKEGQNVTLSCEQNLNHDAMYWYRQDPGQGLRLIYYSQIVNDFQKGDIAEGYSVSREKKESFPLTVTSAQKNPTAFYLCASSISGGEQFFGPGTRLTVL.

Only a few counts were recorded for this clonotype. The rearrangement joins TRBV28 to TRBJ2-5; possible D gene TRBD2, 5 bases. The CDR3 runs to 14 residues. Germline V gene data show CDR1 as MDHEN and CDR2 as SYDVKM. Trimming removed 1 base at V and 5 bases at J, with 11 bases between. The DNA of the CDR3 is TGTGCCAGCAGTTTATCCCCATGGAGGGAGACCCAGTACTTC. Amino acid sequence: CASSLSPWRETQYF.

The genes are TRBV6-2 or TRBV6-3 and TRBJ2-1; 8 bases map to TRBD2. Germline CDR1 is MNHEY and CDR2 is SVGEGT. Germline trimming cut 2 bases from V and 3 bases from J; bases unmatched to any gene: 12. The length of the CDR3 is 18 residues. The CDR3 sequence is CASSYHTTSGRFYNEQFF. The CDR3 nucleotides read TGTGCCAGCAGTTACCATACAACTAGCGGCAGATTCTACAATGAGCAGTTCTTC.

The chain has TRBV6-2 or TRBV6-3 and TRBJ1-5; 7 positions match TRBD1. The V gene's germline CDR1 is MNHEY and CDR2 SVGEGT. V trimming: 7 bases; J trimming: 5 bases; junction bases outside the gene matches: 11. The CDR3 has 15 residues. For the CDR3, the DNA is TGTGCCAGCAAGGGGGACAGTCGACGAGATCAGCCCCAGCATTTT. The encoded protein is CASKGDSRRDQPQHF.

This clonotype was counted between two and nine times. The chain has TRBV25-1 and TRBJ2-7; D unresolved. CDR3 length equals 14 residues. V dropped 1 base and J dropped 2 bases, with 9 bases sitting between them. CDR1 is MGHDK and CDR2 is SYGVNS in the germline V gene. The CDR3 region has the DNA TGTGCCAGCAGTGAATCTGATAGGACCTACGAGCAGTACTTC. Residues: CASSESDRTYEQYF.

The V gene is TRBV19, the J gene TRBJ2-7; 9 nucleotides match TRBD2. The ends lost 0 bases at V and 2 bases at J; junction bases unmatched: 5. This CDR3 has 16 residues. Germline V gene sequence: CDR1 LNHDA, CDR2 SQIVND (reference sequence). The chain's CDR3 is CASSIEASGTPYEQYF. The CDR3 region has the DNA TGTGCCAGTAGTATAGAAGCTAGCGGGACCCCCTACGAGCAGTACTTC.